One T cell receptor (beta chain) is described in this entry. Here immunoSEQ multiplex PCR was the method, and the copy in TCRdb shows in-frame clones only, minus some. The sample yields millions of clones, about 95% seen once. The data stem from a study of shared clonotypes between healthy human individuals. Study-level information: Three CD4 naive, three CD4 memory, two CD8 naive and one CD8 memory plate were used per donor.

The V end lost 4 bases, the J end lost 0 bases, and 13 bases lay between the germline ends. CDR1 and CDR2 (germline): SNHLY, FYNNEI. The CDR3 is 16 amino acids. Selected positively for CCR7 and CD45RO-negative, naive CD8 cells excluded terminally differentiated effector memory CD45RA+ cells. The origin of this receptor is a man aged 18 to 30 in good health. The chain combines TRBV2 with TRBJ1-3; no firm D call. The material sequenced was naive CD8+ T cells sorted from blood. CDR3 coding DNA: TGTGCCAGCAGTGCTTATAAAGACATCTCTGGAAACACCATATATTTT. Protein product: CASSAYKDISGNTIYF.